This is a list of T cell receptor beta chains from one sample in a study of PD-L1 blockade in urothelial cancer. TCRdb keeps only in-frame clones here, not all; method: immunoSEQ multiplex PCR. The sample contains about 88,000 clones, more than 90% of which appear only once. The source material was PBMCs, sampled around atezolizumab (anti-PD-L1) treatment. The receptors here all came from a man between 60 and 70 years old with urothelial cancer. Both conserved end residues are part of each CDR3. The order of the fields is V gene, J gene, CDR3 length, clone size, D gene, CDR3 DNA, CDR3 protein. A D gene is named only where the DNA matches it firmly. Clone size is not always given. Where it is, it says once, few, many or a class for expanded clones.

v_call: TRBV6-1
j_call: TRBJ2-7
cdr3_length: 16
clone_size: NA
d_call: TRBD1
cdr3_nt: TGTGCCAGCAGTGGTTGGTGGGGACAGAACTCCTACGAGCAGTACTTC
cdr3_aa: CASSGWWGQNSYEQYF

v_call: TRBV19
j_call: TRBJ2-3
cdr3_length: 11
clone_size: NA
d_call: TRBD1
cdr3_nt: TGTGCCAGTAGCCCGGGACAGGGCTTGTATTTT
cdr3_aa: CASSPGQGLYF

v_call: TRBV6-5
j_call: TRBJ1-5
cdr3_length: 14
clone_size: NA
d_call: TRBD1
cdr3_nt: TGTGCCAGCAGGCCCGGGACAGGGTATCAGCCCCAGCATTTT
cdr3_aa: CASRPGTGYQPQHF

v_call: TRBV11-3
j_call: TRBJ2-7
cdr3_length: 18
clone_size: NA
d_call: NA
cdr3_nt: TGTGCCAGCAGCTTAGGCCCCGGACATCGGGGGATGGTCGACGAGCAGTACTTC
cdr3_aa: CASSLGPGHRGMVDEQYF

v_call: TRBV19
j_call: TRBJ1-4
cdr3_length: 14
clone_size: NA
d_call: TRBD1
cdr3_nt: TGTGCCAGTAGTATCGGGACAGCAGGGGAAAAACTGTTTTTT
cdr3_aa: CASSIGTAGEKLFF

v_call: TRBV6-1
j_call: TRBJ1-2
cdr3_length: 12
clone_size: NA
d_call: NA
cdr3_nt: TGTGCCAGCAGGGCCCCCGACTATGGCTACACCTTC
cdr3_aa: CASRAPDYGYTF

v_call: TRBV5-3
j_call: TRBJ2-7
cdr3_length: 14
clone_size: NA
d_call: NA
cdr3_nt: TGTGCCAGAAGCTACGCCCGTGGGGGCCACGAGCAGTACTTC
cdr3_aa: CARSYARGGHEQYF

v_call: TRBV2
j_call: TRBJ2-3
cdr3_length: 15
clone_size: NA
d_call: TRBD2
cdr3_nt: TGTGCCAGCAGTGAGTCGGCGGGAGGCACAGATACGCAGTATTTT
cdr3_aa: CASSESAGGTDTQYF

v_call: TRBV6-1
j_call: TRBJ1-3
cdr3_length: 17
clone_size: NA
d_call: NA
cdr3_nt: TGTGCCAGCAGTGGATCCGGACTCCTGGGCTCTGGAAACACCATATATTTT
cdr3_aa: CASSGSGLLGSGNTIYF

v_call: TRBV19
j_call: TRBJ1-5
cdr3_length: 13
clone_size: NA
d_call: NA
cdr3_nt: TGTGCCAGTAGTATCACCAGGGTCCAGCCCCAGCATTTT
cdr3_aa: CASSITRVQPQHF

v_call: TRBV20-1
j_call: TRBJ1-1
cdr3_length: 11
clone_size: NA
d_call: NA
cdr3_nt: TGCAGTGCTAATCAGGGGACTGAAGCTTTCTTT
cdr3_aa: CSANQGTEAFF

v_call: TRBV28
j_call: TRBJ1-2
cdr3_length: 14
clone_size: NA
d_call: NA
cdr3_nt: TGTGCCAGCAGACAGGGATTTGTCTACTATGGCTACACCTTC
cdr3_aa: CASRQGFVYYGYTF

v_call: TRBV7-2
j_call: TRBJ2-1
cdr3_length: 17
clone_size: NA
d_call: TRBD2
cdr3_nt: TGTGCCAGCAGCCAAAATCCGGGACTAGCGCACTACAATGAGCAGTTCTTC
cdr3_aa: CASSQNPGLAHYNEQFF

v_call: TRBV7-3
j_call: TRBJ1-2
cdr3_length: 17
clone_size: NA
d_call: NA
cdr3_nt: TGTGCCAGCAGCTTAGATCCTGCGGCAGCTGGGGCCTATGGCTACACCTTC
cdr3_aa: CASSLDPAAAGAYGYTF

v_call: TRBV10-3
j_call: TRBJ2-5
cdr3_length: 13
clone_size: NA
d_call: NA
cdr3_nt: TGTGCCATCAAGGCCGGGGTTGAAGAGACCCAGTACTTC
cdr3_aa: CAIKAGVEETQYF

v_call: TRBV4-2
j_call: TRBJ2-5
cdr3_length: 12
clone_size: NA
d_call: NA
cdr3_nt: TGTGCCAGCAGCTCATCTGCGGAGACCCAGTACTTC
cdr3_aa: CASSSSAETQYF

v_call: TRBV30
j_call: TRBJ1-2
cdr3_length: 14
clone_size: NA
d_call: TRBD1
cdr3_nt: TGTGCCTGGAGTGTACAGGGGGGCGTTTATGGCTACACCTTC
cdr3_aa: CAWSVQGGVYGYTF

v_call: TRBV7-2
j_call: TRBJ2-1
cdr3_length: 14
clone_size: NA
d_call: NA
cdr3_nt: TGTGCCAGCAGCTTAGGGAGTCCTTACAATGAGCAGTTCTTC
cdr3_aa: CASSLGSPYNEQFF

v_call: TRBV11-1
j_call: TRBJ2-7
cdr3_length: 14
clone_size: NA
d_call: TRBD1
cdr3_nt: TGTGCCAGCAGCCCCGGGACAGGGAAGGGCGAGCAGTACTTC
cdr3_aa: CASSPGTGKGEQYF

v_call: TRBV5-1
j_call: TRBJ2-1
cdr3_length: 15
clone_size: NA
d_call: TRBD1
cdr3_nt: TGCGCCAGCAGCTTGGAGGGACAGAGCTACAATGAGCAGTTCTTC
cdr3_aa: CASSLEGQSYNEQFF

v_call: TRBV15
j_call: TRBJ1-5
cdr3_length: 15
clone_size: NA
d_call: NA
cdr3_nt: TGTGCCACCAGCAGAGAAAGGGGCTACAATCAGCCCCAGCATTTT
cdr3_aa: CATSRERGYNQPQHF

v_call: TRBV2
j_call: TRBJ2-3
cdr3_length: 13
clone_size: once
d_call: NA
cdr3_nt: TGTGCCAGCGCCAAAGAGGGCACAGATACGCAGTATTTT
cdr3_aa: CASAKEGTDTQYF

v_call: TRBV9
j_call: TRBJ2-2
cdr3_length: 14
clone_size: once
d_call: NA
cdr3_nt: TGTGCCAGCAGCTCGAACAGGGTTACCGGGGAGCTGTTTTTT
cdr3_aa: CASSSNRVTGELFF

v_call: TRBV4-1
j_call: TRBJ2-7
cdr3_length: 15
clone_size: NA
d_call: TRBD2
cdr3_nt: TGCGCCAGCAGCCAAGAGCCCGGCGGGGGCTACGAGCAGTACTTC
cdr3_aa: CASSQEPGGGYEQYF

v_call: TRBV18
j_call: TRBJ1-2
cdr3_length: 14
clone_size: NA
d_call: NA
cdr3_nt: TGTGCCAGCTCATCGCGACAGGCCAACTATGGCTACACCTTC
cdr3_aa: CASSSRQANYGYTF

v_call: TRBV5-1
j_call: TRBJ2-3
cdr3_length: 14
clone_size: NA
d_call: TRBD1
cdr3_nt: TGCGCCAGCAAGGGGGCAGGGGGCACAGATACGCAGTATTTT
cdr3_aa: CASKGAGGTDTQYF

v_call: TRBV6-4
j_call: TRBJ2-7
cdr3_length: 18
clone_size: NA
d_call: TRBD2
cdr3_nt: TGTGCCAGCAGTGAGAACGGAATAGCGGGGGGTGAAGCCTACGAGCAGTACTTC
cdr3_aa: CASSENGIAGGEAYEQYF

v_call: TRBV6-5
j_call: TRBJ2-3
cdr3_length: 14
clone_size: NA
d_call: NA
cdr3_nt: TGTGCCAGCAGTTACACTGCTAGGAGGGATACGCAGTATTTT
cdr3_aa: CASSYTARRDTQYF

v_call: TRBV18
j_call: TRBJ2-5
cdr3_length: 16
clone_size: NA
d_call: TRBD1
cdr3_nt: TGTGCCAGCTCATACGGACAGGGGGCCCTTTCAGAGACCCAGTACTTC
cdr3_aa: CASSYGQGALSETQYF

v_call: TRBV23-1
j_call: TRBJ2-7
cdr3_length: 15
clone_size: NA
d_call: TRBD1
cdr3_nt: TGCGCCAGCAGTCGACCGGGACAGGGGGCCTACGAGCAGTACTTC
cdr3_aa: CASSRPGQGAYEQYF

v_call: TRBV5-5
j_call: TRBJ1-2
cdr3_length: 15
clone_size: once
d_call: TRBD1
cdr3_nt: TGTGCCAGCAGCTTGGGGGGGGACAGTAACTATGGCTACACCTTC
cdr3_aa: CASSLGGDSNYGYTF

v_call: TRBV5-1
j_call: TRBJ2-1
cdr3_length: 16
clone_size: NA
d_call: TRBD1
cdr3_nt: TGCGCCAGCAGCCTAGGGGGCCAACTCTCCTACAATGAGCAGTTCTTC
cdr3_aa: CASSLGGQLSYNEQFF

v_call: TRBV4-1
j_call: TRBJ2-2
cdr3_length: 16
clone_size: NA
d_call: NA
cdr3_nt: TGCGCCAGCAGCCAACAGGGTGGGGTCCGGACCGGGGAGCTGTTTTTT
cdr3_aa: CASSQQGGVRTGELFF

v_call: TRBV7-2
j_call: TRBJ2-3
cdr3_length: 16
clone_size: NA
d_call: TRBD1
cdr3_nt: TGTGCCAGCAGCTTATGGGGACAGGGAACTGCAGATACGCAGTATTTT
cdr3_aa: CASSLWGQGTADTQYF

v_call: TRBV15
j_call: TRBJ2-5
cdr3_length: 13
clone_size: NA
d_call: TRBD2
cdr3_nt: TGTGCCATTTCGGCGGGGGGCCAAGAGACCCAGTACTTC
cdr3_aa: CAISAGGQETQYF

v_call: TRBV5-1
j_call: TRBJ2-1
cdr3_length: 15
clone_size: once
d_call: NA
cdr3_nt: TGCGCCAGCAGCTTGGTAGGGGAATCCTACAATGAGCAGTTCTTC
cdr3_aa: CASSLVGESYNEQFF

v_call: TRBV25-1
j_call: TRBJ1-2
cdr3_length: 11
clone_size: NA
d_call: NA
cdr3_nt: TGTGCCAGCAGTGGGCTTTATGGCTACACCTTC
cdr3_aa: CASSGLYGYTF

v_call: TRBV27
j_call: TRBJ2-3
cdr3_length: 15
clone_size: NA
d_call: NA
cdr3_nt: TGTGCCAGCAGTTTGCGGGATCCTAACACAGATACGCAGTATTTT
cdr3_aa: CASSLRDPNTDTQYF

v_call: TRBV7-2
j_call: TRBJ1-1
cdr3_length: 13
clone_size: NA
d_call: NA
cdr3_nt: TGTGCCAGCAGCTTATTACAATACACTGAAGCTTTCTTT
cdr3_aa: CASSLLQYTEAFF

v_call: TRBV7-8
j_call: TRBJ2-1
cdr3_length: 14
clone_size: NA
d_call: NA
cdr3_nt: TGTGCCAGCAGCTTATCCATACTATATCCCGAGCAGTTCTTC
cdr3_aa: CASSLSILYPEQFF

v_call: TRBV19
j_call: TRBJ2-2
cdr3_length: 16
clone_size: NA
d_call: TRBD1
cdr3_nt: TGTGCCAGTAGTATAGAGGGACAGGGGGCGACCGGGGAGCTGTTTTTT
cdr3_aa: CASSIEGQGATGELFF

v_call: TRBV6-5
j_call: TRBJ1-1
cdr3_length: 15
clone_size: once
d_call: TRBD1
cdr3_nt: TGTGCCAGCAGTTACGGGTCAGGGGGCAAGAGTGAAGCTTTCTTT
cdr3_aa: CASSYGSGGKSEAFF

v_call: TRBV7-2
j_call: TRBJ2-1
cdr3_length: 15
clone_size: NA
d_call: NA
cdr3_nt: TGTGCCAGCACCCTAGGCGGGACCCTAGACAATGAGCAGTTCTTC
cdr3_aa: CASTLGGTLDNEQFF

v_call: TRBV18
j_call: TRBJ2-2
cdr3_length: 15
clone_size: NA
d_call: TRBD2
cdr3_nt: TGTGCCAGCTCACCACCTAGCGGGAGTGCCGGGGAGCTGTTTTTT
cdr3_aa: CASSPPSGSAGELFF

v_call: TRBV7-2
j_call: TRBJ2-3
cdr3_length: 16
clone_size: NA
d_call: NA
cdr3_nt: TGTGCCAGCAGCTTGGGATTGACAGCACGCACAGATACGCAGTATTTT
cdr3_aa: CASSLGLTARTDTQYF

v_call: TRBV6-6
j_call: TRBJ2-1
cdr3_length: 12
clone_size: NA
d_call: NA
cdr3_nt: TGTGCCAGCAGTACAGGGTATAATGAGCAGTTCTTC
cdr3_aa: CASSTGYNEQFF

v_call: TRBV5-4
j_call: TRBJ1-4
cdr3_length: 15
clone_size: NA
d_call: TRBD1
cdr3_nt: TGTGCCAGCAGCCTCCAGGGACAGTCTAATGAAAAACTGTTTTTT
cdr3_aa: CASSLQGQSNEKLFF

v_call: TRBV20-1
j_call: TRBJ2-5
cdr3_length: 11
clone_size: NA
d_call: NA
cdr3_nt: TGCAGTGCTAGATACGGAGAGACCCAGTACTTC
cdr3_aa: CSARYGETQYF

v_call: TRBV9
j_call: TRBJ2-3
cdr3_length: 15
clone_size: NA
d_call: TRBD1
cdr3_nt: TGTGCCAGCAGCGTAGAACAGGGGATCCTGGAGACGCAGTATTTT
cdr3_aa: CASSVEQGILETQYF

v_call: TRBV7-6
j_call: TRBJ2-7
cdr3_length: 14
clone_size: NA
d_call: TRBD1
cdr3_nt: TGTGCCAGCAGCCTAACACAGGGGACCTACGAGCAGTACTTC
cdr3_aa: CASSLTQGTYEQYF

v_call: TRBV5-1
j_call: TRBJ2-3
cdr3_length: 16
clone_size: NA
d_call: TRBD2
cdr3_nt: TGCGCCAGCAGCTTGTTAGCTAGCGGGACCACAGATACGCAGTATTTT
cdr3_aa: CASSLLASGTTDTQYF

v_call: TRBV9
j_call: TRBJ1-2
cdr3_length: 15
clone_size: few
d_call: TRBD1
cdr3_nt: TGTGCCAGCAGCGCCCTACAGGGGGCGCCGAATGGCTACACCTTC
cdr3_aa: CASSALQGAPNGYTF

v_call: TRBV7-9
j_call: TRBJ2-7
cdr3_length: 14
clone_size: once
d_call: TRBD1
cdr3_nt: TGTGCCAGCAGCTTAACCAGGGGGCCCTACGAGCAGTACTTC
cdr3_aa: CASSLTRGPYEQYF

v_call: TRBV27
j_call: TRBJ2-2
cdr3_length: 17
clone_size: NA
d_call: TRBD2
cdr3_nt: TGTGCCAGCAGTTTAGGGCTAGCGGGAGCGAACACCGGGGAGCTGTTTTTT
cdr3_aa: CASSLGLAGANTGELFF